This T cell receptor beta chain appears in the sequencing data of a study of human versus mouse CDR3 diversity and MHC coevolution. Study background: The immunoSEQ assay reportedly detects one in 200,000 T cells. Study-wide results and caveats: Roughly six MHC II alleles selected the human T cells. Mice had fewer CDR3 deletions and insertions than humans on average. Humans had the largest estimated TCR beta repertoire, 1.5 million to 2 million clonotypes.

Assay used: immunoSEQ multiplex PCR; TCRdb lists only in-frame clones, some missing. In the table there are tens of thousands of clones, just under 95% of which are singletons. The CDR3 is 13 amino acids. Worth noting for this clone: The target antigen is unknown.

The chain has TRBV21-1 and TRBJ2-4; TRBD2 is the table's D call and was not checked against the DNA. TRBV21-1 is given as a pseudogene. Sequenced material: naive CD4+ T cells from blood. As to subset: CD45RO-negative CD62L-positive naive CD4 T cells. The clonotype originates from a person in their 60s in good health. In nucleotides, the CDR3 is TGTGCCATGGGACCTAGCGGGAGACACATTCAGTACTTC. Protein product: CAMGPSGRHIQYF.